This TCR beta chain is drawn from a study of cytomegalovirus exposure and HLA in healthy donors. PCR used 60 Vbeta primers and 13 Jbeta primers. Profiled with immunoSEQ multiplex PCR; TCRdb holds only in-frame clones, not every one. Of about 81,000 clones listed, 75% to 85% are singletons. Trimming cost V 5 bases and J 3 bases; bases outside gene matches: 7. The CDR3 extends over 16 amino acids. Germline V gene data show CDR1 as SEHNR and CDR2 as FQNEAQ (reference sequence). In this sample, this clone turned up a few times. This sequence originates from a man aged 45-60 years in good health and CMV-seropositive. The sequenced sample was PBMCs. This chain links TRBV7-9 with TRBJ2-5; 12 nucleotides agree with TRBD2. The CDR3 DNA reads TGTGCCAGCAGCCCCCCCCTAGCGGGAGGGGAAGAGACCCAGTACTTC. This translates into CASSPPLAGGEETQYF.